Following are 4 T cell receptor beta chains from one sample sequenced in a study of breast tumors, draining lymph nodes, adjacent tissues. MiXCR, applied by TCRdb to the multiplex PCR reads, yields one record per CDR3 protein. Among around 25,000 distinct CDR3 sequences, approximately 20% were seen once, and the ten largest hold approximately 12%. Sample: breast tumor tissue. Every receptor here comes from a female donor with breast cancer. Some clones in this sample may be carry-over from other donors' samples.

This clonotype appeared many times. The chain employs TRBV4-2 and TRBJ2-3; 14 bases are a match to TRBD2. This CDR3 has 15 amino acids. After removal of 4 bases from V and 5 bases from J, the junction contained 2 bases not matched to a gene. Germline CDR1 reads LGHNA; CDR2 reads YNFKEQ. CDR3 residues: CASSPTSGRGDTQYF. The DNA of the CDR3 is TGTGCCAGCAGCCCGACTAGCGGGAGGGGAGATACGCAGTATTTT.

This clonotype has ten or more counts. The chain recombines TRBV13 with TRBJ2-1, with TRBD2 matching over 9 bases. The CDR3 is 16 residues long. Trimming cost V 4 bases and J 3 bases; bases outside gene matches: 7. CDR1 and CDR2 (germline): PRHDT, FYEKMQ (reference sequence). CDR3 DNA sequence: TGTGCCAGCAGCTACCAGACTAGCGGAAGCTACAATGAGCAGTTCTTC. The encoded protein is CASSYQTSGSYNEQFF.

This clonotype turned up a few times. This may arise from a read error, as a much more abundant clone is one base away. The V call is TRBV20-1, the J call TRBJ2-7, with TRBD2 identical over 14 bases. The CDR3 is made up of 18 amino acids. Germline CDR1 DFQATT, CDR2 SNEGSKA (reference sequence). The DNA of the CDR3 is TGCAGTGCTAGAGAACCGGGACTAGCGGGAGTGGGCTCCTACGAGCGGTACTTC. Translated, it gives CSAREPGLAGVGSYERYF.

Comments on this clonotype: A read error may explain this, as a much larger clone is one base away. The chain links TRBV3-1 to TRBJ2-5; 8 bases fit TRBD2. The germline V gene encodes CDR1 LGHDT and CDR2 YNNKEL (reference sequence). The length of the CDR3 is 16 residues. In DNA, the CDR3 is TGTGCCGGCAGCCAAGGAGGTACGGGAGGGGGAGAGACCCAGTACTTC. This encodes CAGSQGGTGGGETQYF.